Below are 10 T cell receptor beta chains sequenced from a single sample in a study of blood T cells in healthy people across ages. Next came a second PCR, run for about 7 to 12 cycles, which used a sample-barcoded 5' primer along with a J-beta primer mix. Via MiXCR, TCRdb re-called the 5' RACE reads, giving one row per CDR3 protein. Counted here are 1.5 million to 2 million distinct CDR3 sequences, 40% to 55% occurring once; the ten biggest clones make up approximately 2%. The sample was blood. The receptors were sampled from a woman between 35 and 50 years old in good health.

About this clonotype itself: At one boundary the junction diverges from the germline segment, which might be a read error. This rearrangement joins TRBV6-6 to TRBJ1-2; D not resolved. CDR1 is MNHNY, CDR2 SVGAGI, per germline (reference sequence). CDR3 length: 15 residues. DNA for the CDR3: TGTGCCAGTAGTTCACCGCGGGCTTCTAACTATGGCTACACCTTC. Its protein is CASSSPRASNYGYTF.

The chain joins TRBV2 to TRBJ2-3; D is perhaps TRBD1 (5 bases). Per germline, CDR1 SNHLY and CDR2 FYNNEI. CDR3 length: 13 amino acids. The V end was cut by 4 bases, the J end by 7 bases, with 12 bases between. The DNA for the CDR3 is TGTGCCAGCAGTGCCACAGGTCCGAATACGCAGTATTTT. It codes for CASSATGPNTQYF.

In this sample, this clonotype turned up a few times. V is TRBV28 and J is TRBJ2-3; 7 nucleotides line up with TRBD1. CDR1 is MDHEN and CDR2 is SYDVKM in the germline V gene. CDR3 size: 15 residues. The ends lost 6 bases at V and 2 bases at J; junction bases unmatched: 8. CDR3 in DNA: TGTGCCAGCAGCGCAGGGACAGCCCACACAGATACGCAGTATTTT. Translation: CASSAGTAHTDTQYF.

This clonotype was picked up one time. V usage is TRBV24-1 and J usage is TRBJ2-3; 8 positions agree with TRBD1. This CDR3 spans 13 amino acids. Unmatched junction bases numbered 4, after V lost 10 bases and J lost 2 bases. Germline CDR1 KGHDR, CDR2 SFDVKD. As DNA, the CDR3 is TGTGCCACAAAGGACAGGGTCACAGATACGCAGTATTTT. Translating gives CATKDRVTDTQYF.

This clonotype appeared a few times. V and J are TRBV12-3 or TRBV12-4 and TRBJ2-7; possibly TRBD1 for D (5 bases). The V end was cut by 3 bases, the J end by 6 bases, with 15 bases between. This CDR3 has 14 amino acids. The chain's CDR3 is CASSFEGEEGEQYF. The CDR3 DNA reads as TGTGCCAGCAGTTTCGAAGGGGAAGAAGGCGAGCAGTACTTC.

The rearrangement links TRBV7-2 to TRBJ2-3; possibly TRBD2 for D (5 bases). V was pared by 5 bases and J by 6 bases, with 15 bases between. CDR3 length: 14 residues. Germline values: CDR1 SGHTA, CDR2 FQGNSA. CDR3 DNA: TGTGCCAGCAGCGTAGTGTCTAGCCCGGATACGCAGTATTTT. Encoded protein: CASSVVSSPDTQYF.

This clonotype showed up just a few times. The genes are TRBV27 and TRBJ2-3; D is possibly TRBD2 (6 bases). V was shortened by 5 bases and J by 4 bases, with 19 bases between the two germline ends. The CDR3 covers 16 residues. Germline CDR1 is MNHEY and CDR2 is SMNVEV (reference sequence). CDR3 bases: TGTGCCAGCAGTCCGGCTTGGGGGGTGCACGCAGATACGCAGTATTTT. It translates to CASSPAWGVHADTQYF.

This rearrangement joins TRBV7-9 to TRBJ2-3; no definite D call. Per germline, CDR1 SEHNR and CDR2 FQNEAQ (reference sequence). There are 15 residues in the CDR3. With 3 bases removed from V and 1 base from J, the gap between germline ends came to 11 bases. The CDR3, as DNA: TGTGCCAGCAGCTTTGAGTTGACTGGCACAGATACGCAGTATTTT. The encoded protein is CASSFELTGTDTQYF.

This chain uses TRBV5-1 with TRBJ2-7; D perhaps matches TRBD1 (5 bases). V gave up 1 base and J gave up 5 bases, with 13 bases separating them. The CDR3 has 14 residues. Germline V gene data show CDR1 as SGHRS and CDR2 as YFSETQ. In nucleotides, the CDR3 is TGCGCCAGCAGCTTGAAAGGGGTGCAGAACGAGCAGTACTTC. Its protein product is CASSLKGVQNEQYF.

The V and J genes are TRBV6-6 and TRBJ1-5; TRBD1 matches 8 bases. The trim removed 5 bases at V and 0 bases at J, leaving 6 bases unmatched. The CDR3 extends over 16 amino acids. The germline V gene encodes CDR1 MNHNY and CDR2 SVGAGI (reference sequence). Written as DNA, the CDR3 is TGTGCCAGCAGTCCCCCGGGACAGGCTAGCAATCAGCCCCAGCATTTT. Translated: CASSPPGQASNQPQHF.